This T cell receptor (beta chain) was identified in a study of lymphopenia after photon versus proton radiotherapy. The study, taken as a whole, reports: Larger post-nadir TCR diversity loss correlated inversely with survival in deceased patients. Oligoclonal CD8+ Temra expansion after nadir drove photon patients' diversity drop. Proton therapy kept repertoires fairly stable, unlike photons, which gained effector/memory cells. Better survival with proton therapy was suggested as possible, not demonstrated.

Germline assignment: CDR1 SGHTA and CDR2 FQGNSA. J lost 5 bases, V lost 5 bases, and 5 bases had no gene match. This CDR3 is 14 amino acids long. TCRdb's table, derived via immunoSEQ multiplex PCR, lists solely in-frame clones and lacks some. The data show about 160,000 clones, about 85% seen once. This clone came up once. Its specificity is unknown. The sequence was collected from a man aged 45-65 years with gastric cancer. This chain uses TRBV7-2 with TRBJ2-1; TRBD2 aligns across 8 bases. The specimen comprised peripheral blood, sampled from a patient treated with photon-based radiotherapy. CDR3 in amino acids: CASSAGLDHNEQFF. In DNA form, the CDR3 reads TGTGCCAGCAGCGCGGGACTAGACCACAATGAGCAGTTCTTC.